This paragraph reports one T cell receptor (beta chain). Its antigen is not known. The record originates from a study of response to subunit inactivated influenza vaccine. One entry per CDR3 protein results from TCRdb running MiXCR on the RT-PCR reads. Of hundreds of thousands of distinct CDR3 sequences listed, 15% to 20% were seen once; the top ten hold approximately 3%. V dropped 7 bases and J dropped 1 base, with 12 bases sitting between them. Germline V gene lookup returns CDR1 SGHDT and CDR2 YYEEEE. The CDR3 loop spans 15 amino acids. General study results and limits: A suggestion made by the authors is that each seasonal influenza vaccination recruits few new T cells.

Specimen: CD4+ T cells sorted from PBMCs, collected around 25 months after vaccination. The chain combines TRBV5-6 with TRBJ2-6, with a tentative D call TRBD2 (6 bases). This sequence originates from a man aged 50 to 69 who received an inactivated influenza vaccine. CDR3 sequence: CASFWRGSGANVLTF. The CDR3 DNA is TGTGCCAGCTTTTGGCGGGGATCTGGGGCCAACGTCCTGACTTTC.